The entry below describes one T cell receptor beta chain. Its cognate antigen has yet to be identified. No base quality values were provided; no much bigger clone lies one nucleotide off. CDR3 length: 14 amino acids, cysteine to phenylalanine. Of all the DNA, just the CDR3 is kept, 42 bases in frame from base 1. The germline V gene encodes CDR1 MNHNS and CDR2 SASEGT. V gives up 5 bases and J gives up 4 bases, and the segment between their germline ends measures 12 bases. This specimen comes from a study of shared clonotypes between healthy human individuals (dated by TCRdb to the early 2020s). About the full investigation: The cohort comprised two women and three men aged 18 to 49 years. For each donor, CD4 naive and CD4 memory were each run on three plates, CD8 naive on two plates, and CD8 memory on one plate. To increase sequencing depth and limit assay-specific biases, different laboratories used diverse techniques to prepare libraries and sequence TCR repertoires. Per donor, leukapheresis produced somewhere between about 0.94 and 9.5 billion PBMCs. To estimate repertoire size and how much clonotype sharing occurs between individuals, the study deeply sequenced the blood TCR repertoires of about five healthy adults. Overall study outcomes, separate from this receptor: Compared with non-shared clonotypes, clonotypes shared by all four sorted-subset donors had higher generation probabilities. Across a few donors, around 5% of naive CD4, roughly 3.8% of naive CD8, 2% to 2.5% of memory CD4, and 0.4% of memory CD8 clonotypes were shared. Sampling was restricted to blood, and TCR repertoires in tissue are likely to differ from TCR repertoires in blood. The small number of donors limited the genetic and exposure-history diversity represented. Estimated clonotype richness was generally larger for naive than for memory subsets. Based on pairwise subsampling, the degree of clonotype sharing among donors was expected to be affected by sequencing depth. Even with the large sequencing depth, rarefaction of the sorted-subset datasets indicated that sequencing was incomplete.

The donors were healthy, HIV-negative adults with no recently reported acute infections or vaccinations. Every donor was a Caucasian adult living in Nashville, Tennessee, USA. CD4+ T cells were enriched through magnetic negative selection, after which naive cells were positively selected on CD45RA and the remaining negative fraction served as the memory subset. Blood was collected by leukapheresis, and PBMCs were isolated by Ficoll-Histopaque density gradient centrifugation and then cryopreserved in liquid nitrogen vapor phase. Purity and quantity of every magnetically sorted T cell population were checked by analytical flow cytometry. Each sorted fraction had its genomic DNA isolated and then quantified by UV absorbance on a Nanodrop 2000c. Using the deep immunoSEQ assay, TCR CDR3 regions were amplified from genomic DNA by multiplex PCR. Genomic DNA extracted from each cell subset was distributed evenly over all wells of several immunoSEQ 96-well plates, and each plate served as one replicate. For sorted subsets, each replicate PCR was loaded with 150 to 250 ng genomic DNA, equivalent to roughly 30,000 T cell genomes. Purified libraries were measured with a Qubit 3.0 fluorometer, size-checked on a Bioanalyzer 2100, and measured again with the KAPA Library Quantification kit. Each immunoSEQ 96-well plate was sequenced on its own single-read 150-cycle Illumina NextSeq 550 flow cell. Under the source paper's analysis protocol: Because only junctional sequences without quality scores were contained in the immunoSEQ output, filtering matching that applied to full-length reads could not be performed. To assign V/J genes and CDR3, sequences were annotated against IMGT germline references using PyIR, a Python wrapper for IgBLAST v1.9. Reads were removed for weak V/J assignments (E-value above 1e-6), missing CDR3, stop codons, out-of-frame junctions, or ambiguous translated residues. A V3J clonotype was defined by an identical inferred V gene, J gene, and CDR3 amino acid sequence. Percentage overlap between repertoires was calculated by dividing the number of shared unique clonotypes by the size of the smaller repertoire. RTK rarefaction, the Chao1 estimator, and Recon v2.1 estimates of unobserved clonotypes were used to assess repertoire richness. For all TCRbeta clonotypes obtained by the gDNA method from a handful of donors, generation probabilities were computed with OLGA. Sourced from immuneACCESS, this table was stored by TCRdb with only in-frame sequences that have V and J called. A share of the clones is absent; for the studies checked, an unresolved V gene accounts for under half, and the remainder has no known explanation. D and trimming come from the DNA, and the V and J calls and clone size come from that table. Here the sample has around 1.5 million clones; 95% to 99% occur a single time. Of the sample, about 0.45% falls within the top ten clones.

The origin of this receptor is a man aged 25 to 40 in good health. Sequencing was done on a sample of naive CD4+ T cells sorted from blood. The label giving this sample's cell subset or site can be read as: CD45RA+ positively selected. The rearrangement joined TRBV6-1 to TRBJ1-5, with the D gene not clear enough to name. The sequence in DNA is TGTGCCAGCAGTACCCGACAACTAAATCAGCCCCAGCATTTT. This sequence encodes CASSTRQLNQPQHF.